This T cell receptor beta chain is from a study of control samples from healthy donors and cancer patients. Only one count was recorded for this clone. The V end lost 4 bases, the J end lost 3 bases, and 14 bases lay between the germline ends. Germline V gives CDR1 LGHDT, CDR2 YNNKEL (reference sequence). The CDR3 extends over 15 amino acids. Here immunoSEQ multiplex PCR was the method, and the copy in TCRdb shows in-frame clones only, minus some. Of about 160,000 clones in the sample, around 90% were seen once. The receptor comes from a woman in her twenties or thirties in good health. Sequencing input: blood. This rearrangement joins TRBV3-1 (or the pseudogene TRBV3-2) to TRBJ2-3; D unclear. This chain's CDR3 is CASSREDIGTDTQYF. In DNA, the CDR3 is TGTGCCAGCAGCCGTGAGGATATTGGAACAGATACGCAGTATTTT.